A single sample is the source of the 7 T cell receptor beta chains below, sequenced in a study of OX40 agonist ivuxolimab in advanced cancers. Sequencing was performed with immunoSEQ multiplex PCR; in TCRdb, only in-frame clones are kept and a portion is missing. This table has about 45,000 clones, roughly nine tenths appearing once. This specimen was CD4+ or CD8+ T cells sorted from blood, taken in a trial of the OX40 agonist ivuxolimab. The receptors come from an adult with an advanced solid tumor such as melanoma, head and neck, liver or kidney cancer.

The chain combines TRBV6-4 with TRBJ2-1, with 13 positions matching TRBD2. Germline-derived CDR1 and CDR2 are MRHNA and SNTAGT. V was pared by 5 bases and J by 6 bases, with 1 base of the junction left unmatched. This CDR3 is 14 amino acids long. In nucleotides, the CDR3 is TGTGCCAGCAGTACTAGCGGGGGGGCCAATGAGCAGTTCTTC. It encodes CASSTSGGANEQFF.

The gene calls are TRBV6-6 and TRBJ2-7; a possible D gene is TRBD1 (6 bases). In germline, CDR1 is MNHNY, CDR2 SVGAGI (reference sequence). The V and J ends lost 2 bases and 1 base respectively, with 12 bases between them. This CDR3 comprises 15 residues. The DNA for the CDR3 is TGTGCCAGCAGTTACCTCGGGACACCATCCTACGAGCAGTACTTC. As protein: CASSYLGTPSYEQYF.

The chain uses TRBV27 and TRBJ2-3; TRBD1 agrees at 7 bases. The germline CDR1 and CDR2 sequences are MNHEY and SMNVEV (reference sequence). After removal of 6 bases from V and 1 base from J, the junction contained 4 bases not matched to a gene. CDR3 length equals 14 residues. The CDR3 sequence is CASSRDSRTDTQYF. The CDR3 nucleotides are TGTGCCAGCAGCCGGGACAGCCGCACAGATACGCAGTATTTT.

The J gene is TRBJ1-2, the V gene TRBV5-5, with D perhaps matching TRBD1 (6 bases). The V gene's germline CDR1 is SGHKS and CDR2 YYEKEE (reference sequence). Trimming removed 2 bases at V and 5 bases at J, with 13 bases between. The CDR3 runs to 14 residues. The CDR3 bases are TGTGCCAGCAGCTTCATGCAGGGGCGGTATGGCTACACCTTC. The encoded protein is CASSFMQGRYGYTF.

The chain carries TRBV5-3 and TRBJ2-1, with D hard to call. TRBV5-3 is flagged as an ORF with uncertain function. V lost 8 bases to trimming and J lost 4 bases, with 13 bases between them. The CDR3 is 13 amino acids. DNA of the CDR3: TGTGCCAGCACCTTTGGGCAGTACAATGAGCAGTTCTTC. Protein: CASTFGQYNEQFF.

CDR3 residues: CASSTGSLNEQFF. The CDR3 DNA sequence: TGTGCCAGTAGTACGGGGAGCCTCAATGAGCAGTTCTTC. This chain uses TRBV19 with TRBJ2-1, with D possibly being TRBD2 (5 bases). The CDR3 consists of 13 residues. CDR1 is LNHDA and CDR2 is SQIVND in the germline V gene (reference sequence). V lost 4 bases and J lost 6, with 10 bases in between.

This clone has just one count. V and J are TRBV11-2 and TRBJ2-7; the D is unclear. V was cut by 1 base and J by 4 bases, with 5 bases left in between. This CDR3 spans 12 amino acids. Germline V lookup: CDR1 SGHAT, CDR2 FQNNGV. The CDR3 region is CASSLVSYEQYF. The CDR3 DNA is TGTGCCAGCAGCTTAGTGTCATACGAGCAGTACTTC.